The rows below give T cell receptor beta chains drawn from one sample of a study of blood T cells in healthy people across ages. TCRdb re-called the 5' RACE reads through MiXCR, storing one row per CDR3 protein. The data contain more than 1 million distinct CDR3 sequences, 45% of them singletons. Sequenced input: blood. The receptors were sampled from a woman in her fifties or sixties in good health. The CDR3 runs from the conserved cysteine through the conserved F or W. Fields, in order: J gene, D gene, clone size, V gene, CDR3 DNA, CDR3 protein. D genes are given only for firm matches. Where a row states a size, it is once, few, many or the class of an expanded clone; other rows omit it.

TRBJ2-3 TRBD2 few TRBV4-1 TGCGCCAGCAGCCAACCCGGACTAGGAGGAGATACGCAGTATTTT CASSQPGLGGDTQYF
TRBJ1-3 TRBD1 - TRBV5-1 TGCGCCAGCAGCCGAGGGGGACAGTCAGGAAACACCATATATTTT CASSRGGQSGNTIYF
TRBJ1-3 - many TRBV4-3 TGCGCCAGCAGCGCCCGATGGGGGGGTCGTCCTGGAAACACCATATATTTT CASSARWGGRPGNTIYF
TRBJ1-5 - - TRBV30 TGTGCCTGGTCCCTGGGTGTCAATCAGCCCCAGCATTTT CAWSLGVNQPQHF
TRBJ2-3 TRBD1 - TRBV27 TGTGCCAGCAGTTTCGACAGGGGGCTGTCAGATACGCAGTATTTT CASSFDRGLSDTQYF
TRBJ2-1 TRBD2 - TRBV7-9 TGTGCCAGCAGCTTACGGGGTAGCGGGCCATACAATGAGCAGTTCTTC CASSLRGSGPYNEQFF
TRBJ2-7 TRBD1 few TRBV29-1 TGCAGCGTAGGGACAGGGGCCTACGAGCAGTACTTC CSVGTGAYEQYF
TRBJ2-7 - - TRBV25-1 TGTGCCAGCAGTGAATACGGGAAAGGGAGGATGCTCGACAATGAGCAGTACTTC CASSEYGKGRMLDNEQYF
TRBJ2-3 - - TRBV27 TGTGCCAGCAGTCCTAGCGAGCCGGCCGCGGATACGCAGTATTTT CASSPSEPAADTQYF
TRBJ2-3 - few TRBV5-6 TGTGCCAGCAGCCCGACCCCAGTCACAGATACGCAGTATTTT CASSPTPVTDTQYF
TRBJ2-1 TRBD2 - TRBV7-3 TGTGCCAGCAGCCGTCAACTAGCGGGACACAATGAGCAGTTCTTC CASSRQLAGHNEQFF
TRBJ2-1 - - TRBV10-3 TGTGCCATCAGGCTTAATCATGAGCAGTTCTTC CAIRLNHEQFF
TRBJ1-2 - - TRBV5-1 TGCGCCAGCAGCCCGGAACGGGAAGGCTACACCTTC CASSPEREGYTF
TRBJ2-7 - - TRBV6-5 TGTGCCAGCAATCAGGGAGCCGGTACCTACGAGCAGTACTTC CASNQGAGTYEQYF
TRBJ1-5 TRBD1 - TRBV15 TGTGCCACCAGCCGGACAGGGGGTCAGCCCCAGCATTTT CATSRTGGQPQHF
TRBJ1-1 TRBD1 - TRBV6-5 TGTGCCAGCACTTTGGGACAGGGGAACACTGAAGCTTTCTTT CASTLGQGNTEAFF
TRBJ2-7 TRBD1 - TRBV13 TGTGCCAGCAGCTTAGCCGGGGACAGCTTTACCTACGAGCAGTACTTC CASSLAGDSFTYEQYF
TRBJ2-1 - - TRBV20-1 TGCAGTGCCGTACCCGGGGGCTGGAATGAGCAGTTCTTC CSAVPGGWNEQFF
TRBJ1-2 - - TRBV5-1 TGCGCCAGCAGCTTGGACGGCGGGCTGGGCTATGGCTACACCTTC CASSLDGGLGYGYTF
TRBJ2-5 - few TRBV29-1 TGCAGCGTTGAATCCAGGGCGCTAAAAGGGGGGGAGCAGTACTTC CSVESRALKGGEQYF
TRBJ2-7 - - TRBV9 TGTGCCAGCAGCGTAGATAGCGCAGGTGACGAGCAGTACTTC CASSVDSAGDEQYF
TRBJ1-2 - - TRBV30 TGTGCCTGGAGTGAGGGGGGGAACTATGGCTACACCTTC CAWSEGGNYGYTF
TRBJ2-1 - few TRBV27 TGTGCCAGCAGTTTATCCTGGGGGAGCAATGAGCAGTTCTTC CASSLSWGSNEQFF
TRBJ2-3 - - TRBV11-2 TGTGCCAGCAGCTCGGGGAACATTAGTGCAGATACGCAGTATTTT CASSSGNISADTQYF
TRBJ2-7 TRBD2 - TRBV11-2 TGTGCCAGCAGCTTAAAAGCGGGGGATCCCTACGAGCAGTACTTC CASSLKAGDPYEQYF
TRBJ2-1 - - TRBV4-2 TGTGCCAGCAGCCACGCAAGGGGGGAAACAGAGCAGTTCTTC CASSHARGETEQFF
TRBJ2-5 - few TRBV28 TGTGCCAGCAGCGGGACCCAGGCCCTACAAGAGACCCAGTACTTC CASSGTQALQETQYF
TRBJ2-1 TRBD2 few TRBV27 TGTGCCAGTTGGGACTACGGCCACAATGAGCAGTTCTTC CASWDYGHNEQFF